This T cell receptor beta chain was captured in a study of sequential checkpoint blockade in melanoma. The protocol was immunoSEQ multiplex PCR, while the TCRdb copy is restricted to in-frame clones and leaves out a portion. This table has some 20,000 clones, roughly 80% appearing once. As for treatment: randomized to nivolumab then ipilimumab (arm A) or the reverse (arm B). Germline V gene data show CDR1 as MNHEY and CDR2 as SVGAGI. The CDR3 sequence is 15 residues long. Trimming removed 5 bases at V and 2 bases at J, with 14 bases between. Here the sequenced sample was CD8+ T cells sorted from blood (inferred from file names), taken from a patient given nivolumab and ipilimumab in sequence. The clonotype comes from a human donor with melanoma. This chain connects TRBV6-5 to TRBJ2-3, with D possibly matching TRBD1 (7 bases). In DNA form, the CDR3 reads TGTGCCAGCAGTCTCAGGGGGGCCCACACAGATACGCAGTATTTT. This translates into CASSLRGAHTDTQYF.